The 28 T cell receptor beta chains below come from one sample, sequenced in a study of blood T cell repertoires in COVID-19. Produced via immunoSEQ multiplex PCR; TCRdb's table is partial and in-frame only. The sample lists over 60,000 clones; around 76% were seen once. The sample taken for sequencing was peripheral blood. Receptor source: a woman aged 80 or over with acute or convalescent COVID-19.

The chain employs TRBV19 and TRBJ1-1; 11 bases fit TRBD1. This CDR3 comprises 18 residues. In germline, CDR1 is LNHDA, CDR2 SQIVND (reference sequence). With 6 bases clipped from V and 1 base from J, the junction kept 13 bases outside the gene matches. Written as DNA, the CDR3 is TGTGCCAGTAGCCGCCTCGGACAGGGGGCTCTTGGGAACACTGAAGCTTTCTTT. It encodes CASSRLGQGALGNTEAFF.

This chain links TRBV16 with TRBJ2-5; TRBD1 might be the D (6 bases). V lost 1 base, J lost 3 bases, and 12 bases lay in between. The CDR3 has 15 residues. In germline, CDR1 is KGHSY, CDR2 FQNENV. This CDR3 reads CASSQFGQTEETQYF. The DNA for the CDR3 is TGTGCCAGCAGCCAATTCGGACAGACAGAAGAGACCCAGTACTTC. Supplemented by reference TRBV16 and TRBJ2-5, the full variable domain reads GEEVAQTPKHLVRGEGQKAKLYCAPIKGHSYVFWYQQVLKNEFKFLISFQNENVFDETGMPKERFSAKCLPNSPCSLEIQATKLEDSAVYFCASSQFGQTEETQYFGPGTRLLVL.

The chain employs TRBV7-2 and TRBJ1-2; D not certain. With 1 base removed from V and 0 bases from J, the gap between germline ends came to 6 bases. This CDR3 spans 14 amino acids. The V gene's germline CDR1 is SGHTA and CDR2 FQGNSA. CDR3 coding DNA: TGTGCCAGCAGCTTAGAGCCGGCTAACTATGGCTACACCTTC. Translating it yields CASSLEPANYGYTF.

The chain links TRBV6-5 to TRBJ2-7; 10 positions match TRBD1. The trim removed 5 bases at V and 4 bases at J, leaving 5 bases unmatched. The CDR3 has 14 residues. Germline assignment: CDR1 MNHEY and CDR2 SVGAGI. In nucleotides, the CDR3 is TGTGCCAGCAGTATAGGACAGGGGGATTACGAGCAGTACTTC. It translates to CASSIGQGDYEQYF.

This clone has more than one count but fewer than ten. The chain uses TRBV18 and TRBJ2-2; TRBD1 matches 8 bases. In germline, CDR1 is KGHSH, CDR2 LQKENI. This CDR3 is 15 amino acids long. Trimming at V came to 5 bases and at J to 7 bases, leaving 9 bases not matched to a gene. CDR3 sequence: CASSADRGIIGELFF. CDR3 in DNA: TGTGCCAGCTCAGCCGACAGGGGAATTATCGGGGAGCTGTTTTTT.

V usage is TRBV9 and J usage is TRBJ2-3; a possible D gene is TRBD2 (6 bases). The germline gives CDR1 SGDLS, CDR2 YYNGEE. V lost 4 bases and J lost 4, with 10 bases in between. The CDR3 loop spans 13 amino acids. The DNA of the CDR3 is TGTGCCAGCAGCACCGGAGGGGCAGATACGCAGTATTTT. Translation gives CASSTGGADTQYF.

The V call is TRBV29-1, the J call TRBJ2-1; no clear D gene. Per the germline V gene, CDR1 is SQVTM and CDR2 is ANQGSEA. Between the trimmed V and J ends, which lost 2 bases and 0 bases, there was a span of 5 bases. This CDR3 is built from 13 residues. The CDR3 nucleotides are TGCAGCGTTGAACTTCGCTCCTACAATGAGCAGTTCTTC. This gives the protein CSVELRSYNEQFF.

The chain combines TRBV7-2 with TRBJ1-2; 7 bases are a match to TRBD1. Germline-derived CDR1 and CDR2 are SGHTA and FQGNSA. The length of the CDR3 is 13 residues. J lost 10 bases, V lost 1 base, and 6 bases had no gene match. The CDR3 spells CASSLEQGSSYTF. The CDR3 bases are TGTGCCAGCAGCTTAGAACAGGGGTCTTCCTACACCTTC. The variable domain in full, with the rest retrieved from reference TRBV7-2 and TRBJ1-2, is GAGVSQSPSNKVTEKGKDVELRCDPISGHTALYWYRQSLGQGLEFLIYFQGNSAPDKSGLPSDRFSAERTGGSVSTLTIQRTQQEDSAVYLCASSLEQGSSYTFGSGTRLTVV.

V gene TRBV7-8 combines with J gene TRBJ1-2; D is ambiguous. Trimming removed 5 bases at V and 4 bases at J, with 11 bases between. The CDR3 has 13 amino acids. Germline values: CDR1 SGHVS, CDR2 FQNEAQ. The DNA of the CDR3 is TGTGCCAGCAGCCCGCCCGGACTCTATGGCTACACCTTC. Protein: CASSPPGLYGYTF.

This chain's CDR3 is CASSPGRTDTQYF. In DNA form, the CDR3 reads TGTGCCAGCAGTCCCGGGAGAACAGATACGCAGTATTTT. The chain is built from TRBV6-4 and TRBJ2-3; D possibly corresponds to TRBD2 (6 bases). Deletions cut 5 bases from V and 3 bases from J, with 9 bases between. Germline CDR1 and CDR2: MRHNA and SNTAGT. The CDR3 contains 13 residues.

There are a few counts of this clone. This chain uses TRBV3-1 (or the pseudogene TRBV3-2) with TRBJ2-1; 8 nucleotides agree with TRBD2. In germline, CDR1 is LGHDT, CDR2 YNNKEL (reference sequence). The CDR3 has 14 residues. V was pared by 2 bases and J by 7 bases, with 4 bases of the junction left unmatched. The DNA of the CDR3 is TGTGCCAGCAGCCAAACAGCGGGAGTAAATGAGCAGTTCTTC. Protein: CASSQTAGVNEQFF.

The chain recombines TRBV29-1 with TRBJ2-1, with 9 positions matching TRBD1. J gave up 2 bases and V 5 bases, and 4 bases lay outside the gene matches. In germline, CDR1 is SQVTM, CDR2 ANQGSEA. The length of the CDR3 is 14 residues. CDR3 nucleotide sequence: TGCAGCGTTCCGGGACAGGGTACCTACAATGAGCAGTTCTTC. Protein: CSVPGQGTYNEQFF.

This rearrangement joins TRBV7-9 to TRBJ2-1; TRBD2 agrees at 9 bases. The CDR3 runs to 19 residues. From germline, CDR1 is SEHNR and CDR2 FQNEAQ (reference sequence). V trimming: 6 bases; J trimming: 0 bases; junction bases outside the gene matches: 15. CDR3 protein: CASRDGLAPRGGSYNEQFF. The CDR3 nucleotides read TGTGCCAGCAGAGATGGACTAGCGCCTAGGGGGGGCTCCTACAATGAGCAGTTCTTC.

This clone was detected a few times. The chain couples TRBV4-2 to TRBJ1-2; 7 positions match TRBD1. J was trimmed by 6 bases and V by 1 base; bases with no gene match: 5. The CDR3 extends over 14 amino acids. The germline CDR1 and CDR2 sequences are LGHNA and YNFKEQ. This chain's CDR3 is CASSQGQGSNGYTF. The DNA of the CDR3 is TGTGCCAGCAGCCAAGGACAGGGTTCGAATGGCTACACCTTC.

The gene calls are TRBV4-1 and TRBJ1-2; no firm D call. Trimming pared 4 bases from V and 7 bases from J, leaving 16 bases between. There are 14 residues in the CDR3. Germline V gene lookup returns CDR1 MGHRA and CDR2 YSYEKL. In nucleotides, the CDR3 is TGCGCCAGCAGCCTGCTTCATCTAACGGGTGGCTACACCTTC. It yields the protein CASSLLHLTGGYTF.

The V call is TRBV27, the J call TRBJ1-2, with no clear D. Trimming pared 2 bases from V and 4 bases from J, leaving 11 bases between. In germline, CDR1 is MNHEY, CDR2 SMNVEV (reference sequence). CDR3 length: 14 residues. The CDR3 here is CASSLSGPSYGYTF. The CDR3, as DNA: TGTGCCAGCAGTTTAAGCGGGCCGAGCTATGGCTACACCTTC.

The V and J genes are TRBV15 and TRBJ2-1; 8 nucleotides agree with TRBD2. CDR1 is LNHNV and CDR2 is YYDKDF in the germline V gene (reference sequence). This CDR3 comprises 16 residues. V lost 1 base and J lost 9; bases outside the gene matches: 11. The CDR3 here is CATSRAGSGSASEQFF. CDR3 DNA: TGTGCCACCAGCAGAGCGGGGAGCGGGAGTGCTAGTGAGCAGTTCTTC.

The chain links TRBV28 to TRBJ2-6; D is undetermined. Germline-derived CDR1 and CDR2 are MDHEN and SYDVKM. Trimming pared 2 bases from V and 0 bases from J, leaving 8 bases between. CDR3 length equals 16 residues. The CDR3 reads CASSLVSYSGANVLTF. CDR3 nucleotides: TGTGCCAGCAGTTTAGTTTCGTACTCTGGGGCCAACGTCCTGACTTTC.

V gene TRBV24-1 combines with J gene TRBJ2-2; 7 nucleotides match TRBD1. The ends lost 5 bases at V and 0 bases at J; junction bases unmatched: 5. This CDR3 has 16 amino acids. Germline lookup yields CDR1 KGHDR and CDR2 SFDVKD. CDR3 loop: CATSGLTGPNTGELFF. The CDR3 DNA is TGTGCCACCAGTGGTCTGACAGGGCCGAACACCGGGGAGCTGTTTTTT.

The chain carries TRBV30 and TRBJ1-6; D may be TRBD1 (5 bases). CDR1 GTSNPN and CDR2 SVGIG come from the germline V gene (reference sequence). The CDR3 runs to 16 residues. The ends were cut back, 2 bases at V and 7 bases at J, with 18 bases in the middle. CDR3: CAWSIVGGMRNSPLHF. CDR3 nucleotide sequence: TGTGCCTGGAGTATCGTGGGGGGGATGAGAAATTCACCCCTCCACTTT.

The chain recombines TRBV27 with TRBJ2-6, with no clear D. Per germline, CDR1 MNHEY and CDR2 SMNVEV (reference sequence). The V and J ends lost 5 bases and 2 bases respectively, with 4 bases between them. The CDR3 covers 13 residues. CDR3 loop: CASSLTGANVLTF. In nucleotides, the CDR3 is TGTGCCAGCAGTCTTACTGGGGCCAACGTCCTGACTTTC.

This sequence joins TRBV5-4 and TRBJ2-1, with D unclear. The CDR3 is 13 residues long. The germline CDR1 and CDR2 sequences are SGHNT and YYREEE (reference sequence). V gave up 2 bases and J gave up 4 bases, with 7 bases separating them. This chain's CDR3 is CASSLLLYNEQFF. The CDR3 DNA is TGTGCCAGCAGCTTATTACTTTACAATGAGCAGTTCTTC.

V and J are TRBV3-1 (or the pseudogene TRBV3-2) and TRBJ2-1, with 7 nucleotides matching TRBD2. Losses at the gene ends were 4 bases for V and 4 bases for J; bases not matched to a gene: 7. Germline V gives CDR1 LGHDT, CDR2 YNNKEL (reference sequence). The CDR3 contains 15 residues. CDR3 DNA: TGTGCCAGCAGCCTCAGCGGGGCGAAATACAATGAGCAGTTCTTC. Translation gives CASSLSGAKYNEQFF.

A word on this clone: Sequence at one end of the junction differs from germline and may be a read error. The same CDR3 also results from other DNA sequences found in this sample. V and J are TRBV7-2 and TRBJ2-7; 12 nucleotides agree with TRBD2. This CDR3 is 15 amino acids long. The germline CDR1 and CDR2 sequences are SGHTA and FQGNSA. The CDR3 DNA is TGTGCCAGCAGCCTAGCGGGAGGGCCTTCCTACGAGCAGTACTTC. This sequence encodes CASSLAGGPSYEQYF.

The rearrangement uses TRBV5-1 and TRBJ1-5, with 7 bases identical to TRBD1. The CDR3 has 17 residues. The germline V gene encodes CDR1 SGHRS and CDR2 YFSETQ. The junction had 10 bases not matched to a gene; V was cut back by 4 bases and J by 0 bases. The DNA for the CDR3 is TGCGCCAGCAGCCCCGGGACAGCGGGGGGTAGCAATCAGCCCCAGCATTTT. As protein: CASSPGTAGGSNQPQHF.

The rearrangement links TRBV27 to TRBJ2-1; a possible D gene is TRBD1 (6 bases). Trimming cost V 6 bases and J 0 bases, with 12 bases left between them. This CDR3 has 15 amino acids. The germline V gene encodes CDR1 MNHEY and CDR2 SMNVEV (reference sequence). The CDR3 spells CASSLQGTSYNEQFF. DNA for the CDR3: TGTGCCAGCAGCCTCCAGGGGACCTCCTACAATGAGCAGTTCTTC.

V gene TRBV9 combines with J gene TRBJ2-2; 12 nucleotides align to TRBD2. V dropped 3 bases and J dropped 6; count of bases not matched to a gene: 0. Germline loops: CDR1 SGDLS, CDR2 YYNGEE. CDR3 length equals 14 residues. The CDR3 here is CASSGLAGAGELFF. DNA for the CDR3: TGTGCCAGCAGCGGACTAGCGGGAGCCGGGGAGCTGTTTTTT.

The genes are TRBV5-1 and TRBJ2-3; 12 bases fit TRBD2. Germline V lookup: CDR1 SGHRS, CDR2 YFSETQ. V trimming: 4 bases; J trimming: 1 base; junction bases outside the gene matches: 10. The CDR3 has 18 residues. The CDR3 DNA reads TGCGCCAGCAGCGCAACCCTAGCGGGAGGGCCAGGCACAGATACGCAGTATTTT. Translation: CASSATLAGGPGTDTQYF.